The table lists the clone carrying this TCR beta chain with many counts. Across 18 months, stable Graves' hyperthyroidism was marked by no progression to ophthalmopathy. In patients aged 18 to 65, hyperthyroidism was newly diagnosed, with duration under 2 months. The study excluded patients with uncontrolled infection, other autoimmune disease, pregnancy or lactation. Isolation of PBMCs was performed on around 9.3 ml fresh peripheral blood. The CDR3 spans 13 residues. Trimming stripped 2 bases from V and 4 bases from J, with 8 bases between. CDR1 and CDR2 (germline): MNHEY, SVGAGI. The data derive from a study of T cells in Graves' hyperthyroidism and ophthalmopathy. Amplification of TCR beta CDR3 regions used RNA as the template. First-round RT-PCR with HTBI primers amplified the TCR CDR3 region. TCRdb called the multiplex PCR reads again in MiXCR, with one record for every CDR3 protein. This table has approximately 380,000 distinct CDR3 sequences, 15% to 20% appearing once.

The sample taken for sequencing was blood. The chain combines TRBV6-5 with TRBJ1-2; no reliable D call. This TCR was recovered from a woman between 18 and 30 years old with Graves' hyperthyroidism. CDR3 region: CASSYDPAYGYTF. The CDR3 DNA follows: TGTGCCAGCAGTTACGATCCGGCCTATGGCTACACCTTC.